This TCR beta chain was recovered during a study of T cells in narcolepsy. The table came from immunoSEQ multiplex PCR; TCRdb's copy has only in-frame clones and leaves some out. Here the sample spans 30,000 to 45,000 clones, 70% to 85% being singletons. A remark on this clone: What it binds is unknown.

Whole-study results and caveats: In some patient and control memory CD4+ samples, autoreactive clones were absent. HCRT-specific and TRIB2-specific autoreactive clonotypes appeared among same-patient CSF and blood CD4+ clonotypes. Blood of same and different patients, but not healthy controls, reportedly held recurring autoreactive clonotypes.

Germline V lookup: CDR1 SEHNR, CDR2 FQNEAQ (reference sequence). This CDR3 is 13 amino acids long. The ends were cut back, 2 bases at V and 2 bases at J, with 7 bases in the middle. This receptor was obtained from a human donor with narcolepsy. The chain links TRBV7-9 to TRBJ2-7; possibly TRBD1 for D (6 bases). Sequencing was done on a sample of CD45RA- memory CD4+ T cells from PBMCs. CDR3 amino acids: CASSLQGTYEQYF. CDR3 bases: TGTGCCAGCAGCTTACAGGGGACCTACGAGCAGTACTTC. The full variable domain, rest sourced from reference TRBV7-9 and TRBJ2-7, is DTGVSQNPRHKITKRGQNVTFRCDPISEHNRLYWYRQTLGQGPEFLTYFQNEAQLEKSRLLSDRFSAERPKGSFSTLEIQRTEQGDSAMYLCASSLQGTYEQYFGPGTRLTVT.